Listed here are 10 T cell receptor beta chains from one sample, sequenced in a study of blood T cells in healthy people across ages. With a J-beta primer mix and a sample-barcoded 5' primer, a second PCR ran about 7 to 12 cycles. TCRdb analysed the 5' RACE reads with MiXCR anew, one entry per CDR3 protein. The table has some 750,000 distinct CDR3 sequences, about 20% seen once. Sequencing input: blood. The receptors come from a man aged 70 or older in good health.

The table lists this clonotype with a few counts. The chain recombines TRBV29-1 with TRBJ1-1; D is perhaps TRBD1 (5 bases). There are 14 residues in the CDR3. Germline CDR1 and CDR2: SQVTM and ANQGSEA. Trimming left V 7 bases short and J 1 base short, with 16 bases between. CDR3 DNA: TGCAGCGGGGCGACGGGACGGACGAACACTGAAGCTTTCTTT. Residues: CSGATGRTNTEAFF.

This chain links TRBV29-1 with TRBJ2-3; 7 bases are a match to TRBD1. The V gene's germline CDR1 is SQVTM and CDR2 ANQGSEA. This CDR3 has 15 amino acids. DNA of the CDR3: TGCAACCTTGGCCTCCCCGGGACAGGCACAGATACGCAGTATTTT. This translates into CNLGLPGTGTDTQYF.

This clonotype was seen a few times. Written as DNA, the CDR3 is TGTGCCAGCAGTTACTCTTCGGGCAGGGGCACAGATACGCAGTATTTT. Translation: CASSYSSGRGTDTQYF. This rearrangement joins TRBV6-5 to TRBJ2-3; weak D call: TRBD1 (5 bases). Germline-derived CDR1 and CDR2 are MNHEY and SVGAGI. The CDR3 spans 16 residues. Trimming shortened V by 0 bases and J by 1 base, and 11 bases separated the two germline ends.

CDR3 sequence: CASTQARNYGYTF. The DNA of the CDR3 is TGTGCCAGCACCCAGGCGAGGAACTATGGCTACACCTTC. V usage is TRBV6-6 and J usage is TRBJ1-2; D gene uncertain. CDR1 is MNHNY and CDR2 is SVGAGI in the germline V gene (reference sequence). Trimming removed 7 bases from V and 2 bases from J, with 11 bases in between. This CDR3 spans 13 amino acids.

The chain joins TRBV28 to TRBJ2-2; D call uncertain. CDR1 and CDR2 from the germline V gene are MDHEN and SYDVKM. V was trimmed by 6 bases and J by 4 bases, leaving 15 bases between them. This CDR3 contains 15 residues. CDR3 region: CASSWAQEPTGELFF. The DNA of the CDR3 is TGTGCCAGCAGCTGGGCCCAGGAGCCCACCGGGGAGCTGTTTTTT.

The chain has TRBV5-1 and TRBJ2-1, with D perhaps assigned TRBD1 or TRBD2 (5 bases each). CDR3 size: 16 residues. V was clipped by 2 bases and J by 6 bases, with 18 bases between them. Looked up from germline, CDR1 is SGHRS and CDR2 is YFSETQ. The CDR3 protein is CASSLSFAGTINEQFF. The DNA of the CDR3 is TGCGCCAGCAGCTTATCGTTTGCAGGGACGATCAATGAGCAGTTCTTC.

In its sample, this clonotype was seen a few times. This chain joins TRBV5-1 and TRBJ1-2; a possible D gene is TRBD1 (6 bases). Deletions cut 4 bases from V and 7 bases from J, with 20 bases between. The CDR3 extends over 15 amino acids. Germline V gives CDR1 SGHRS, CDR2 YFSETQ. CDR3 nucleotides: TGCGCCAGCAGCGGGTTCCCGGGACAAAGTAGTGGCTACACCTTC. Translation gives CASSGFPGQSSGYTF.

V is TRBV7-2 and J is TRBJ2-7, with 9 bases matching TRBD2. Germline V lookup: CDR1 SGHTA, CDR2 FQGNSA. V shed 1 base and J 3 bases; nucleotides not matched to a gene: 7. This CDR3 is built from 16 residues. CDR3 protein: CASSLELAGGNYEQYF. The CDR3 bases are TGTGCCAGCAGCTTAGAATTGGCGGGAGGGAACTACGAGCAGTACTTC.

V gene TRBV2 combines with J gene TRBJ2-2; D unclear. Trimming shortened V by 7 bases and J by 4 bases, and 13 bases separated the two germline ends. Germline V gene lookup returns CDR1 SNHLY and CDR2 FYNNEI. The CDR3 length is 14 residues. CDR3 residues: CASTILTATGELFF. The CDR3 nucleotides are TGTGCCAGCACTATCCTAACAGCCACCGGGGAGCTGTTTTTT.

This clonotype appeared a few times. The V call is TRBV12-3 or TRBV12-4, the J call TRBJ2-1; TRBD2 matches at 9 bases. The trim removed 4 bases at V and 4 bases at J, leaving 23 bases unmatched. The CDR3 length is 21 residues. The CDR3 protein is CASSSITGFGLAQLRYNEQFF. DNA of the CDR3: TGTGCCAGCAGTTCCATTACAGGGTTCGGACTAGCGCAACTCCGATACAATGAGCAGTTCTTC.